These 27 T cell receptor beta chains came from one sample sequenced in a study of cytomegalovirus exposure and HLA in healthy donors. Only in-frame clones appear in the TCRdb table, and some are missing; sequencing was by immunoSEQ multiplex PCR. The sample has more than 250,000 clones, roughly 87% seen once. Sequenced: PBMCs. The receptors were gathered from a woman in her twenties or thirties in good health and CMV-seronegative.

This clone was counted a few times. The genes are TRBV7-9 and TRBJ2-7; TRBD2 agrees at 15 bases. The CDR3 consists of 18 residues. The V gene end was trimmed by 3 bases and the J gene end by 2 bases; junction bases not matched to a gene: 8. CDR1 SEHNR and CDR2 FQNEAQ come from the germline V gene (reference sequence). The CDR3 nucleotides read TGTGCCAGCAGCTTCGCCGGGACTAGCGGGAGGTCCCCCTACGAGCAGTACTTC. Translating gives CASSFAGTSGRSPYEQYF.

The chain joins TRBV4-3 to TRBJ2-1; no clear D. The germline V gene has CDR1 LGHNA and CDR2 YSLEER. The CDR3 runs to 18 residues. The V end was cut by 4 bases, the J end by 1 base, with 20 bases between. The CDR3 coding sequence is TGCGCCAGCAGCCTACCTCCTAGTCGGCTGTCGTCCTACAATGAGCAGTTCTTC. Amino acid sequence: CASSLPPSRLSSYNEQFF.

The CDR3 loop reads CASSSPGAGENIQYF. DNA of the CDR3: TGTGCCAGCAGTTCACCAGGGGCTGGGGAAAACATTCAGTACTTC. The rearrangement uses TRBV27 and TRBJ2-4; possible D gene TRBD1, 6 bases. The CDR3 spans 15 residues. V lost 4 bases to trimming and J lost 5 bases, with 15 bases between them. Germline CDR1 MNHEY, CDR2 SMNVEV (reference sequence).

This chain links TRBV29-1 with TRBJ2-7; no reliable D call. Deletions cut 4 bases from V and 3 bases from J, with 10 bases between. CDR3 length: 12 residues. Germline V CDR1 and CDR2: SQVTM, ANQGSEA. CDR3 amino acids: CSVGASVYEQYF. CDR3 sequence (DNA): TGCAGCGTTGGAGCCAGCGTCTACGAGCAGTACTTC.

The V and J genes are TRBV28 and TRBJ2-7; D is uncertain. V gave up 6 bases and J gave up 7 bases, with 13 bases separating them. The germline V gene encodes CDR1 MDHEN and CDR2 SYDVKM. This CDR3 has 12 residues. The DNA of the CDR3 is TGTGCCAGCAGCTTGAGTGTTTGGGAGCAGTACTTC. It specifies CASSLSVWEQYF.

The chain carries TRBV6-6 and TRBJ2-7; D may be TRBD1 (6 bases). V was pared by 4 bases and J by 0 bases, with 16 bases between. In germline, CDR1 is MNHNY, CDR2 SVGAGI (reference sequence). This CDR3 has 16 residues. For the CDR3, the DNA is TGTGCCAGCAGTTTACTCCTCCAGGGGAGCTCCTACGAGCAGTACTTC. Encoded protein: CASSLLLQGSSYEQYF.

The rearrangement uses TRBV6-1 and TRBJ1-2; weak D call: TRBD1 (5 bases). The CDR3 extends over 13 amino acids. Germline CDR1 MNHNS, CDR2 SASEGT. V lost 5 bases and J 3 bases, leaving 10 bases between the germline ends. CDR3 amino acids: CASSLGRDYGYTF. The CDR3 bases are TGTGCCAGCAGTTTGGGGCGGGACTATGGCTACACCTTC.

V is TRBV14 and J is TRBJ1-2; tentatively, D is TRBD1 (5 bases). The V end was cut by 0 bases, the J end by 6 bases, with 17 bases between. Germline V gene sequence: CDR1 SGHDN, CDR2 FVKESK. The CDR3 loop spans 16 amino acids. The CDR3: CASSQDRTGGADGYTF. The CDR3 bases are TGTGCCAGCAGCCAAGATCGAACTGGGGGTGCCGATGGCTACACCTTC.

The chain has TRBV5-1 and TRBJ2-5; TRBD1 aligns across 9 bases. V dropped 2 bases and J dropped 3; count of bases not matched to a gene: 8. The CDR3 sequence is 16 residues long. Germline assignment: CDR1 SGHRS and CDR2 YFSETQ. CDR3 protein: CASSFLPGQGKETQYF. The CDR3 DNA is TGCGCCAGCAGCTTCTTACCGGGACAGGGTAAAGAGACCCAGTACTTC.

The chain uses TRBV7-2 and TRBJ2-5, with 14 bases matching TRBD2. The CDR3 runs 16 residues. Looked up from germline, CDR1 is SGHTA and CDR2 is FQGNSA. With 3 bases clipped from V and 3 bases from J, the junction kept 3 bases outside the gene matches. The CDR3, as DNA: TGTGCCAGCAGCTTTCCGGGACTAGCGGGAGAAGAGACCCAGTACTTC. It codes for CASSFPGLAGEETQYF. Full variable domain (missing parts from reference TRBV7-2 and TRBJ2-5): GAGVSQSPSNKVTEKGKDVELRCDPISGHTALYWYRQSLGQGLEFLIYFQGNSAPDKSGLPSDRFSAERTGGSVSTLTIQRTQQEDSAVYLCASSFPGLAGEETQYFGPGTRLLVL.

This clone appeared once. This chain joins TRBV7-9 and TRBJ2-3, with D perhaps matching TRBD2 (6 bases). Germline lookup yields CDR1 SEHNR and CDR2 FQNEAQ (reference sequence). V was pared by 5 bases and J by 12 bases, with 15 bases between. The length of the CDR3 is 12 residues. CDR3 nucleotides: TGTGCCAGCAGCGGAGGTTGGGGGGACCAGTATTTT. It codes for CASSGGWGDQYF. The variable domain in full, completed from reference TRBV7-9 and TRBJ2-3, reads DTGVSQNPRHKITKRGQNVTFRCDPISEHNRLYWYRQTLGQGPEFLTYFQNEAQLEKSRLLSDRFSAERPKGSFSTLEIQRTEQGDSAMYLCASSGGWGDQYFGPGTRLTVL.

CDR3 loop: CASSPPAAGGQYF. The CDR3 nucleotides read TGTGCCAGCTCACCACCGGCAGCAGGAGGGCAGTACTTC. The rearrangement links TRBV18 to TRBJ2-7; D possibly corresponds to TRBD2 (5 bases). This CDR3 has 13 amino acids. Trimming pared 0 bases from V and 9 bases from J, leaving 12 bases between. Per the germline V gene, CDR1 is KGHSH and CDR2 is LQKENI.

The rearrangement joins TRBV18 to TRBJ2-1; 10 nucleotides align to TRBD2. J lost 7 bases, V lost 3 bases, and 6 bases had no gene match. Germline loops: CDR1 KGHSH, CDR2 LQKENI. This CDR3 region has 15 residues. CDR3 coding DNA: TGTGCCAGCTCACCCCTAGCGGGAGTTGGTAATGAGCAGTTCTTC. Its protein is CASSPLAGVGNEQFF.

CDR3 sequence reads: CAWSVYSYEQYF. The CDR3 nucleotides read TGTGCCTGGAGTGTATACAGTTACGAGCAGTACTTC. The chain recombines TRBV30 with TRBJ2-7; the D is unclear. The CDR3 extends over 12 amino acids. Germline V CDR1 and CDR2: GTSNPN, SVGIG (reference sequence). V lost 0 bases and J 4 bases, leaving 7 bases between the germline ends.

This chain joins TRBV4-3 and TRBJ2-1, with D perhaps being TRBD1 or TRBD2 (5 bases each). Germline V gene data show CDR1 as LGHNA and CDR2 as YSLEER. Between the trimmed V and J ends, which lost 3 bases and 3 bases, there was a span of 18 bases. This CDR3 contains 17 residues. CDR3 in amino acids: CASSHRDQPFRYNEQFF. DNA of the CDR3: TGCGCCAGCAGCCATCGGGACCAACCATTCCGCTACAATGAGCAGTTCTTC.

The chain couples TRBV15 to TRBJ2-1, with 12 bases lining up with TRBD2. The trim removed 2 bases at V and 4 bases at J, leaving 15 bases unmatched. Germline-derived CDR1 and CDR2 are LNHNV and YYDKDF (reference sequence). The CDR3 length is 20 residues. CDR3 in DNA: TGTGCCACCAGCAGACCCTCTGGGCTAGCGGGAGGGCCGGGTTACAATGAGCAGTTCTTC. Translating gives CATSRPSGLAGGPGYNEQFF.

The chain recombines TRBV9 with TRBJ2-1; 12 bases match TRBD2. The CDR3 loop spans 15 amino acids. Germline V gene sequence: CDR1 SGDLS, CDR2 YYNGEE. J gave up 9 bases and V 6 bases, and 10 bases lay outside the gene matches. The CDR3 nucleotides read TGTGCCAGCACCCGATCTAGCGGGAGGGCCTTTGAGCAGTTCTTC. Translation: CASTRSSGRAFEQFF.

This clone showed up just a few times. The V gene is TRBV7-6, the J gene TRBJ2-7; a weak D match, TRBD2 (5 bases). The CDR3 has 14 residues. Germline V gene sequence: CDR1 SGHVS, CDR2 FNYEAQ. Trimming pared 1 base from V and 3 bases from J, leaving 10 bases between. The CDR3 loop reads CASSLGTGSYEQYF. CDR3 bases: TGTGCCAGCAGCTTAGGGACGGGGAGCTACGAGCAGTACTTC.

This chain uses TRBV4-3 with TRBJ2-1, with 9 bases fitting TRBD2. Trimming cost V 5 bases and J 10 bases; bases outside gene matches: 12. Germline V gene data show CDR1 as LGHNA and CDR2 as YSLEER. The CDR3 runs 15 residues. CDR3 bases: TGCGCCAGCAGCTATATGGGGCTAGCGGGAAACGAGCAGTTCTTC. Its translation is CASSYMGLAGNEQFF.

This clone was seen a few times. This chain links TRBV12-5 with TRBJ1-4; tentative D call: TRBD1 (5 bases). Trimming removed 1 base at V and 8 bases at J, with 5 bases between. Germline assignment: CDR1 LGHNT and CDR2 FRNRAP. CDR3 size: 12 residues. The CDR3 nucleotides are TGTGCTAGTGGTTTGGCAGGGGAAAAACTGTTTTTT. This codes for CASGLAGEKLFF.

This clone appeared a single time. The V and J genes are TRBV18 and TRBJ1-4, with D unresolved. This CDR3 spans 15 amino acids. Trimming removed 5 bases from V and 0 bases from J, with 10 bases in between. Germline-derived CDR1 and CDR2 are KGHSH and LQKENI. DNA for the CDR3: TGTGCCAGCTCATCAAAGGCAGCAACTAATGAAAAACTGTTTTTT. As protein: CASSSKAATNEKLFF.

The V and J genes are TRBV5-1 and TRBJ2-7; 10 nucleotides match TRBD1. Germline values: CDR1 SGHRS, CDR2 YFSETQ. The junction had 7 bases not matched to a gene; V was cut back by 0 bases and J by 4 bases. The CDR3 runs 16 residues. The CDR3 DNA is TGCGCCAGCAGCTTGGGCCTGACAGGGGGCCCATACGAGCAGTACTTC. Translated, it gives CASSLGLTGGPYEQYF.

V usage is TRBV2 and J usage is TRBJ2-7; D assignment may be TRBD1 or TRBD2 (7 bases each). The V end was cut by 6 bases, the J end by 7 bases, with 19 bases between. Germline CDR1 reads SNHLY; CDR2 reads FYNNEI. The CDR3 has 14 residues. The CDR3 is CASSSGGGFDEQYF. DNA for the CDR3: TGTGCCAGCAGCTCAGGGGGGGGGTTTGATGAGCAGTACTTC. The complete variable domain, with remaining parts taken from reference TRBV2 and TRBJ2-7, reads EPEVTQTPSHQVTQMGQEVILRCVPISNHLYFYWYRQILGQKVEFLVSFYNNEISEKSEIFDDQFSVERPDGSNFTLKIRSTKLEDSAMYFCASSSGGGFDEQYFGPGTRLTVT.

A remark on this clone: Other DNA sequences of this sample code for an identical CDR3. The chain carries TRBV5-4 and TRBJ2-2; D is ambiguous. With 0 bases removed from V and 1 base from J, the gap between germline ends came to 7 bases. The CDR3 spans 15 residues. Germline values: CDR1 SGHNT, CDR2 YYREEE (reference sequence). The CDR3 DNA reads TGTGCCAGCAGCTTGGCCGGTCAGAACACCGGGGAGCTGTTTTTT. Translating it yields CASSLAGQNTGELFF.

This sequence joins TRBV18 and TRBJ2-7; D tentatively reads TRBD1 or TRBD2 (5 bases each). Trimming took off 8 bases at V and 4 bases at J, with 15 bases between the two ends. Germline-derived CDR1 and CDR2 are KGHSH and LQKENI. The CDR3 is 13 residues long. CDR3 coding DNA: TGTGCCAGCGCCCCGGGACCTTCTTACGAGCAGTACTTC. Translated, it gives CASAPGPSYEQYF.

The chain links TRBV6-5 to TRBJ1-5, with D hard to call. The V gene lost 2 bases and the J gene lost 1 base, with 9 bases spanning the gap. This CDR3 has 15 residues. CDR1 is MNHEY and CDR2 is SVGAGI in the germline V gene. CDR3 DNA sequence: TGTGCCAGCAGTTACAGTTTAGGAAGCAATCAGCCCCAGCATTTT. It specifies CASSYSLGSNQPQHF.

The chain carries TRBV4-3 and TRBJ2-6, with 7 bases that match TRBD1. Germline CDR1 reads LGHNA; CDR2 reads YSLEER. V lost 0 bases, J lost 4 bases, and 3 bases stayed unmatched. The CDR3 consists of 16 residues. The CDR3 sequence: CASSQEGTVGANVLTF. For the CDR3, the DNA is TGCGCCAGCAGCCAAGAAGGGACAGTGGGGGCCAACGTCCTGACTTTC.